The T cell receptor (beta chain) described here comes from a study of T cell responses to AZD1222 COVID-19 vaccine. Trimming removed 3 bases at V and 1 base at J, with 12 bases between. The CDR3 has 15 residues. Germline V gives CDR1 MNHEY, CDR2 SMNVEV (reference sequence). Using immunoSEQ multiplex PCR, the repertoire was profiled, and TCRdb retains in-frame clones only, with some absent. This sample has approximately 200,000 clones; about nine tenths occur once, and the top ten carry approximately 3.7%. The study, taken as a whole, reports: Only five to seven AZD1222 recipients were seropositive at baseline. Spike-specific TCR breadth and depth were elevated following two AZD1222 doses. CD4 TCRs linked to vaccination spanned spike, dominating at 160-218 and 743-854. Most donors were white British, females outnumbered males, and clonal diversity was possibly underestimated.

About this clone: The target antigen is unknown.

This rearrangement joins TRBV27 to TRBJ2-5; D may be TRBD1 or TRBD2 (5 bases each). The sample consisted of peripheral blood, taken 28 days after the second AZD1222 dose. The receptor was isolated from an adult who received the AZD1222 COVID-19 vaccine. The CDR3 coding sequence is TGTGCCAGCAGTTTTCGTAGGGGAGTCCAAGAGACCCAGTACTTC. This sequence encodes CASSFRRGVQETQYF.